These T cell receptor beta chains were read from a single sample in a study of radiotherapy plus CTLA-4 blockade in lung cancer. Clones were sequenced by immunoSEQ multiplex PCR, and TCRdb holds only the in-frame ones, with some missing. Of 45,000 or so clones in the sample, approximately 76% are singletons; the top ten hold around 8.3%. Material: peripheral blood, obtained from a patient treated with radiotherapy plus ipilimumab. These receptors originate from a human donor with non-small cell lung cancer who had stable disease on radiotherapy plus ipilimumab. The conserved cysteine and the conserved F or W are not part of the CDR3 here. Fields, in order: CDR3 protein, J gene, V gene, CDR3 length.

CDR3 protein: ASSVGSQGTGYT
J gene: TRBJ1-2
V gene: TRBV9
CDR3 length: 12

CDR3 protein: ASSLGPERSPYNEQF
J gene: TRBJ2-1
V gene: TRBV5-1
CDR3 length: 15

CDR3 protein: ASSALWAAGDYGYT
J gene: TRBJ1-2
V gene: TRBV11-2
CDR3 length: 14

CDR3 protein: ASSLERQGPGNTIY
J gene: TRBJ1-3
V gene: TRBV7-2
CDR3 length: 14

CDR3 protein: ASSGRQLTDTQY
J gene: TRBJ2-3
V gene: TRBV9
CDR3 length: 12

CDR3 protein: ASSEGNSPLH
J gene: TRBJ1-6
V gene: TRBV10-1
CDR3 length: 10

CDR3 protein: AWTDRPLNTEAF
J gene: TRBJ1-1
V gene: TRBV30
CDR3 length: 12

CDR3 protein: ASSKYNPNTGELF
J gene: TRBJ2-2
V gene: TRBV6-6
CDR3 length: 13

CDR3 protein: ASSEYPSSPAPDEKLF
J gene: TRBJ1-4
V gene: TRBV6-1
CDR3 length: 16

CDR3 protein: ASSLVGGASVDTQY
J gene: TRBJ2-3
V gene: TRBV5-6
CDR3 length: 14

CDR3 protein: ATSARGLANYGYT
J gene: TRBJ1-2
V gene: TRBV19
CDR3 length: 13

CDR3 protein: ASTTETVTGELF
J gene: TRBJ2-2
V gene: TRBV6-6
CDR3 length: 12

CDR3 protein: ASSLNGNEKLF
J gene: TRBJ1-4
V gene: TRBV5-1
CDR3 length: 11

CDR3 protein: ASSGSEAPTLSSGYT
J gene: TRBJ1-2
V gene: TRBV2
CDR3 length: 15

CDR3 protein: ASSRQVVMRDTEAF
J gene: TRBJ1-1
V gene: TRBV13
CDR3 length: 14

CDR3 protein: ASSESTGRSYT
J gene: TRBJ1-2
V gene: TRBV10-1
CDR3 length: 11

CDR3 protein: ASSLPGQHYEQY
J gene: TRBJ2-7
V gene: TRBV7-9
CDR3 length: 12